One sample yielded the 4 T cell receptor beta chains listed below, sequenced in a study of beta chain features in type 1 diabetes. The entirety of the isolated RNA underwent reverse transcription, so expressed TCRB transcripts were sequenced. The table came from immunoSEQ multiplex PCR; TCRdb's copy has only in-frame clones and leaves some out. Counted here are hundreds of thousands of clones, around 65% occurring once; the ten biggest clones make up about 0.05%. Sample: naive CD4+ T cells from blood. Receptor source: a man younger than 40 in good health.

The V and J genes are TRBV30 and TRBJ1-1, with a weak D call TRBD1 (5 bases). The V and J ends lost 0 bases and 8 bases respectively, with 13 bases between them. Germline V gene lookup returns CDR1 GTSNPN and CDR2 SVGIG (reference sequence). The CDR3 loop spans 13 amino acids. The CDR3 DNA reads as TGTGCCTGGAGTGTACAAGGGGTTGGAGAAGCTTTCTTT. Translation gives CAWSVQGVGEAFF.

This clone was detected once. The rearrangement joins TRBV30 to TRBJ1-1, with D perhaps matching TRBD1 (6 bases). From germline, CDR1 is GTSNPN and CDR2 SVGIG (reference sequence). V was trimmed by 5 bases and J by 5 bases, leaving 12 bases between them. The CDR3 has 12 residues. CDR3 in DNA: TGTGCCTGGCGAGCCAGGGGAACTGAAGCTTTCTTT. Amino acids: CAWRARGTEAFF.

There are a few counts of this clone. The chain employs TRBV29-1 and TRBJ1-1; 8 bases match TRBD1. V dropped 1 base and J dropped 10; count of bases not matched to a gene: 8. Germline lookup yields CDR1 SQVTM and CDR2 ANQGSEA. The CDR3 covers 13 residues. The chain's CDR3 is CSVEASRGLGAFF. The CDR3 DNA sequence: TGCAGCGTTGAAGCGTCCAGGGGGCTTGGAGCTTTCTTT.

The chain has TRBV27 and TRBJ2-5; the D gene is possibly TRBD1 (6 bases). This CDR3 contains 13 residues. Germline V gene data show CDR1 as MNHEY and CDR2 as SMNVEV (reference sequence). V gave up 0 bases and J gave up 5 bases, with 7 bases separating them. The CDR3 nucleotides are TGTGCCAGCAGTTTATCGAGGGGGGAGACCCAGTACTTC. This encodes CASSLSRGETQYF.